This entry describes one T cell receptor beta chain. The target of this receptor is not known. No base qualities exist here, and no much larger clone lies one base off it. The data were obtained in a study of blood T cells in healthy people across ages (dated by TCRdb to the mid-2010s). Regarding the research as a whole: Template switching captured roughly one uniquely barcoded TCR beta cDNA molecule per two T cells in model experiments. For two donors (one aged 18 to 29 and one aged 80 or older), the study analyzed two additional independent replicas of 1 million unique cDNA reads from the same blood draw. Four age groups were formed from the donors: young (average approximately 15 years), middle-aged (approximately 40), aged (over 55) and long-lived (around 80). To track age-related changes in TCR beta repertoire diversity, the study relied on deep sequencing normalized with unique cDNA molecular identifiers. Here is what the overall study found, with its caveats: Estimates of total diversity based on one million sequenced T cells were considered lower bounds and underestimates. A strong correlation was found between observed TCR beta diversity and the percentage of naive T cells measured by flow cytometry. The long-lived group showed more naive CD4+ T cells, fewer expanded clones and increased TCR diversity than the aged group, suggesting age selection. Conclusive comparison of naive and antigen-experienced compartments was prevented by the profiling of bulk unsorted PBMCs. Because the CMV infection status of the donors was unknown, age-related changes in expanded clonotypes may potentially have been confounded. Observed TCR beta diversity per million T cells fell roughly linearly with age, and a significant reduction was already apparent by age about 36.

Receptor libraries were prepared by 5' RACE. Sequencing relied on an Illumina HiSeq 2500. A second PCR of about 7 to 12 cycles was run with a J-beta primer mix and a sample-barcoded 5' primer. Each TCR beta cDNA molecule received a unique molecular identifier from a template-switch 5' adaptor carrying 12 random nucleotides. Each sample yielded at least 3 million CDR3-containing paired-end reads. The Mint cDNA synthesis kit, primed by a TRBC-specific oligonucleotide, was used to synthesize first-strand cDNA from all RNA. Following uracil-DNA glycosylase treatment, all cDNA underwent a first 18-cycle PCR with the universal primers M1SS and BC2_uni_R. The source study handled its data this way. Each sample was normalized by randomly selecting 1 million high-quality reads, each carrying a distinct molecular identifier. Reads with shared molecular identifiers were discarded instead of being binned into consensus sequences. MiTCR, run with a Q25 quality threshold and the strictest error-elimination algorithm, handled CDR3 identification, clonotype clustering and error correction. A nonparametric unseen species model with Euler transformation was used to estimate lower-bound total TCR beta diversity. TCRdb reanalyzed the raw reads on its own, using fastp at Q25 for trimming and MiXCR for clone calling, and kept in-frame beta chains. Duplicate CDR3 protein sequences are folded into a single record with the most common DNA and genes. The V and J calls and clone size are TCRdb's, not the authors'. Across this sample there are 760,000 or so distinct CDR3 sequences, with around 25% seen only once. Around 9.2% of the sample lies in the top ten.

Reading from cysteine to phenylalanine, the CDR3 counts 16 amino acids. Of all the DNA, just the CDR3 is kept, 48 bases in frame from base 1. The germline V gene sets CDR1 to SGHAT and CDR2 to FQNNGV. V gives up 5 bases and J gives up 5 bases, and the segment between their germline ends measures 21 bases. The 39 donors, aged roughly 6 to 90 years, were systemically healthy Caucasian individuals from Russia. Each donor gave approximately 9.3 milliliters of peripheral blood, collected into EDTA-treated Vacutainer tubes. Ficoll-Paque density-gradient centrifugation was used to isolate PBMCs, with at least 6 million obtained per sample. Total RNA, at least 6 micrograms per sample, was extracted from PBMCs with Trizol reagent. Naive CD45RAhigh/CD27high T cell percentages were measured by flow cytometry on a PBMC aliquot from every donor. The data were also submitted as part of a second study, on T cells of mothers and their children. The second study, in turn, reports: Donors were nine systemically healthy Caucasian individuals: three mothers and their six children. cDNA synthesis used all of the extracted RNA, with 1.5 ug of RNA in each 15 ul reaction. In the second PCR, sample barcodes and 2-4 random nucleotides were introduced via the M1S primer. Over 8 million TCR beta CDR3 reads came from each mother, compared with approximately 3 million reads from each child. Thymic selection similarly shapes TCR recombination output in related and unrelated pairs, with minor effect from inherited differences. Normalized repertoire overlap was always found to be slightly, but never significantly, higher in related mother-child pairs than in unrelated mother-child pairs. No persistent microchimeric T cell clones were found, with a detection sensitivity of approximately 100 clones per million clonotypes. In the study, deep NGS was used to compare the TCR beta repertoires of mothers and children, and features distinguishing related mother-child pairs from unrelated individuals were sought. On average, the children were roughly 10 +/- 4 years old, while the mothers were about 40 +/- 4 years old. After adapter ligation was performed with NEBNext reagents, the libraries were sequenced on an Illumina HiSeq 2000 with 100+100 nt paired-end reads. To prevent cross-contamination, the mother and child libraries were prepared one month apart and sequenced in separate runs. For each donor, between roughly 450,000 and 2,200,000 distinct TCR beta clonotypes were identified. Naive TCR beta clonotypes were estimated from low-frequency clonotypes matched to each donor's FACS-determined naive share, without sorting.

The V and J segments used are TRBV11-2 and TRBJ2-5, with no confidently assigned D gene. Sequencing was performed on blood. This TCR was recovered from a boy younger than 18 in good health. The DNA is TGTGCCAGCAGCCCCAGCCTGGGTCGCACGACGGAGACCCAGTACTTC. The resulting protein is CASSPSLGRTTETQYF.